This is a list of T cell receptor beta chains from one sample in a study of T cell responses to AZD1222 COVID-19 vaccine. Clones were sequenced by immunoSEQ multiplex PCR, and TCRdb holds only the in-frame ones, with some missing. The repertoire holds about 89,000 clones, with 91% as singletons. Sample: peripheral blood, taken on day 0 of MenACWY control vaccination. The source of these receptors is an adult in good health. The CDR3 runs from the conserved cysteine through the conserved F or W. Fields, in order: J gene, clone size, D gene, V gene, CDR3 DNA, CDR3 protein. A D gene is named only where the DNA matches it firmly. Clone sizes are given selectively: once, few, many, or a class where the clone is expanded.

TRBJ2-7,once,TRBD1,TRBV28,TGTGCCAGCAGACGGGACAGTTATTACGAGCAGTACTTC,CASRRDSYYEQYF
TRBJ2-7,NA,NA,TRBV5-1,TGCGCCAGCAGCTTAAATACGGATTCCTACGAGCAGTACTTC,CASSLNTDSYEQYF
TRBJ2-2,NA,NA,TRBV7-8,TGTGCCAGCAAATGGGACAGCCAGGGAGGAAGTTCTGTGGAGCTGTTTTTT,CASKWDSQGGSSVELFF
TRBJ1-2,NA,NA,TRBV6-5,TGTGCCAGCAGTTACTCAACGGGACTGGGATATGGCTACACCTTC,CASSYSTGLGYGYTF
TRBJ1-1,NA,NA,TRBV28,TGTGCCAGCAGTTTATGGGGGGACGGACTAATGAACACTGAAGCTTTCTTT,CASSLWGDGLMNTEAFF
TRBJ2-3,once,NA,TRBV19,TGTGCCAGTAGTATAGGGGTGCCCACAGATACGCAGTATTTT,CASSIGVPTDTQYF
TRBJ1-2,NA,TRBD1,TRBV27,TGTGCCAGCAGTTTCCTCGGACAGGGGAGTAATGGCTACACCTTC,CASSFLGQGSNGYTF
TRBJ1-4,NA,TRBD1,TRBV5-1,TGCGCCAGCAGCCCGGGACAGGAGAATGAAAAACTGTTTTTT,CASSPGQENEKLFF
TRBJ1-5,NA,TRBD1,TRBV28,TGTGCCAGCAGTTTTTCAGGGGGCGGTCAGCCCCAGCATTTT,CASSFSGGGQPQHF
TRBJ2-1,NA,TRBD2,TRBV6-6,TGTGCCAGCAGTTACTCAATGGGGGGGGCCTACAATGAGCAGTTCTTC,CASSYSMGGAYNEQFF
TRBJ2-5,NA,NA,TRBV12-3/TRBV12-4,TGTGCCAGCAGTTCCCTTGCGGGGGAGACCCAGTACTTC,CASSSLAGETQYF
TRBJ2-3,NA,TRBD1,TRBV27,TGTGCCAGCAGTCCGTTACGCGGACAGGCTCAAGGAGATACGCAGTATTTT,CASSPLRGQAQGDTQYF
TRBJ1-4,NA,NA,TRBV4-2,TGTGCCAGCAGCCAACTAGGGCCCTCAACAACTAATGAAAAACTGTTTTTT,CASSQLGPSTTNEKLFF
TRBJ2-7,NA,TRBD1,TRBV6-5,TGTGCCAGCAGACCTAGTAATGGACAGGGGAGCGAGCAGTACTTC,CASRPSNGQGSEQYF
TRBJ2-7,NA,NA,TRBV10-1,TGCGCCAGCAGTGAGGGCACCTACGAGCAGTACTTC,CASSEGTYEQYF
TRBJ1-4,NA,NA,TRBV28,TGTGCCAGCAGTTTAGCCGAACCCGGGGGTGAAAAACTGTTTTTT,CASSLAEPGGEKLFF
TRBJ1-2,NA,NA,TRBV10-2,TGCGCCAGCAGTGTTGATGGGGCAGCTAACTATGGCTACACCTTC,CASSVDGAANYGYTF
TRBJ1-1,NA,NA,TRBV19,TGTGCCAGTAGTACCTGGACAGCTAGGAACACTGAAGCTTTCTTT,CASSTWTARNTEAFF
TRBJ2-7,NA,TRBD2,TRBV5-1,TGCGCCAGCATGCCTAGCGGAGTGGGGGAGCAGTACTTC,CASMPSGVGEQYF
TRBJ1-6,NA,TRBD1,TRBV5-4,TGTGCCAGCAGCTTGAGGGGGCGAGATTCACCCCTCCACTTT,CASSLRGRDSPLHF
TRBJ1-5,NA,NA,TRBV10-3,TGTGCCATCGGGGAGGGTAGCAATCAGCCCCAGCATTTT,CAIGEGSNQPQHF
TRBJ2-3,NA,NA,TRBV7-3,TGTGCCAGCAGCTTAAGACCCACAGATACGCAGTATTTT,CASSLRPTDTQYF
TRBJ2-5,once,NA,TRBV6-5,TGTGCCAGCAGTTTGGGGGGGGCCCAACAAGAGACCCAGTACTTC,CASSLGGAQQETQYF
TRBJ2-1,NA,TRBD2,TRBV6-5,TGTGCCAGCAGCCATGGGGGGGGAACCTACAATGAGCAGTTCTTC,CASSHGGGTYNEQFF
TRBJ1-1,NA,NA,TRBV3-1/TRBV3-2,TGTGCCAGCAGCCGGATGAACACTGAAGCTTTCTTT,CASSRMNTEAFF
TRBJ2-1,NA,TRBD2,TRBV18,TGTGCCAGCTCACTGGGACTAGCGGGAGGGCCTTCCTACAATGAGCAGTTCTTC,CASSLGLAGGPSYNEQFF
TRBJ1-1,NA,NA,TRBV6-6,TGTGCCAGCAGTTACTCGAGCGGGTACGCTGAAGCTTTCTTT,CASSYSSGYAEAFF
TRBJ2-1,few,NA,TRBV5-1,TGCGCCAGCAGCCACGGCAATTGGGGGGACTACAATGAGCAGTTCTTC,CASSHGNWGDYNEQFF
TRBJ2-1,NA,TRBD2,TRBV27,TGTGCCAGCAGTCGTTCAGGGAGGGATGAGCAGTTCTTC,CASSRSGRDEQFF
TRBJ1-2,once,NA,TRBV27,TGTGCCAGCACCGCCGGATTTCAGGGGTCGGGTGGCTACACCTTC,CASTAGFQGSGGYTF
TRBJ1-2,NA,NA,TRBV19,TGTGCCAGTAGTATTGGGCCGGACGTTTATGGCTACACCTTC,CASSIGPDVYGYTF
TRBJ1-1,NA,TRBD1,TRBV6-5,TGTGCCAGCAGCACAGGGGCTCAAGCTTTCTTT,CASSTGAQAFF
TRBJ1-4,NA,TRBD1,TRBV5-1,TGCGCCAGCAGTCACAGGGGCGCCCAGGAAAAACTGTTTTTT,CASSHRGAQEKLFF
TRBJ1-4,NA,NA,TRBV18,TGTGCCAGCTCAGGAGGGGCGGATGAAAAACTGTTTTTT,CASSGGADEKLFF
TRBJ1-5,once,NA,TRBV7-9,TGTGCCAGCAGCGACGACACTCCTGGTAGGAGCAATCAGCCCCAGCATTTT,CASSDDTPGRSNQPQHF
TRBJ2-5,NA,NA,TRBV24-1,TGTGCCACCAGTGACCCCCTGACAGGGAGGGGAGAGACCCAGTACTTC,CATSDPLTGRGETQYF
TRBJ2-3,NA,NA,TRBV9,TGTGCCAGCAGCGTCAGGGAGGGGGGCACAGATACGCAGTATTTT,CASSVREGGTDTQYF
TRBJ1-6,NA,TRBD1,TRBV5-6,TGTGCCAGCAGGGCCGGGACAGGGGGCTCACCCCTCCACTTT,CASRAGTGGSPLHF
TRBJ2-5,once,NA,TRBV28,TGTGCCAGCAGTCCACAAGAGACCCAGTACTTC,CASSPQETQYF
TRBJ1-2,NA,TRBD1,TRBV6-2/TRBV6-3,TGTGCCAGCAGTTTCCAGGGGGCAGGCTACTATGGCTACACCTTC,CASSFQGAGYYGYTF
TRBJ1-3,NA,NA,TRBV2,TGTGCCAGCAGCCCGGGCCCGCCTCCGCTAAACACCATATATTTT,CASSPGPPPLNTIYF
TRBJ1-5,once,NA,TRBV5-4,TGTGCCAGCAGCTTGGGCCCCGGGACTGCTAATCAGCCCCAGCATTTT,CASSLGPGTANQPQHF
TRBJ1-5,NA,NA,TRBV2,TGTGCCAGCACCCGGGGAGATCAGCCCCAGCATTTT,CASTRGDQPQHF
TRBJ1-1,NA,TRBD1,TRBV11-2,TGTGCCAGCAGCCCGGACAGGGGGCGCCCGGAGAACACTGAAGCTTTCTTT,CASSPDRGRPENTEAFF
TRBJ1-1,NA,NA,TRBV24-1,TGTGCCACCAGGGGCCTCGGGGGTGCCGCTTTCTTT,CATRGLGGAAFF
TRBJ2-4,NA,NA,TRBV5-4,TGTGCCAGCAGCTTGGGGGGGTCTTGGGACATTCAGTACTTC,CASSLGGSWDIQYF
TRBJ2-5,NA,TRBD2,TRBV10-2,TGCGCCAGCAGTGTGTCGCGGGGGGGCTGGGAGACCCAGTACTTC,CASSVSRGGWETQYF
TRBJ1-2,NA,TRBD1,TRBV5-1,TGCGCCAGCAGCCCGGACAGGTCTAACTATGGCTACACCTTC,CASSPDRSNYGYTF
TRBJ1-5,NA,NA,TRBV7-2,TGTGCCAGCAGCTTACGGATGAATCAGCCCCAGCATTTT,CASSLRMNQPQHF
TRBJ1-5,NA,NA,TRBV7-9,TGTGCCAGCAGCTCGACGGAAAGACATCAGCCCCAGCATTTT,CASSSTERHQPQHF
TRBJ1-1,NA,NA,TRBV7-9,TGTGCCAGCAGTATCTTAGTCGGCGCTGAAGCTTTCTTT,CASSILVGAEAFF
TRBJ1-3,NA,NA,TRBV7-2,TGTGCCAGCAGCTTAGTCCGAAGCTCTGGAAACACCATATATTTT,CASSLVRSSGNTIYF
TRBJ2-7,few,TRBD2,TRBV19,TGTGCCAGTACTCCAGCGGGGCAGTCCTACGAGCAGTACTTC,CASTPAGQSYEQYF
TRBJ2-3,NA,TRBD2,TRBV10-3,TGTGCCACCAACGCCGGACTAGCGGGGGGGCATACAGATACGCAGTATTTT,CATNAGLAGGHTDTQYF
TRBJ1-5,NA,NA,TRBV28,TGTGCCAGCACCCAAGTCGATCAGCCCCAGCATTTT,CASTQVDQPQHF
TRBJ1-2,NA,NA,TRBV19,TGTGCCAGTATGGGGACTAACTATGGCTACACCTTC,CASMGTNYGYTF
TRBJ1-6,NA,NA,TRBV19,TGTGCCAGTAGTAGTTCAGCTTCACCCCTCCACTTT,CASSSSASPLHF
TRBJ2-5,NA,NA,TRBV11-2,TGTGCCAGCAGCTTAGGGGCGGTCCGGGAGACCCAGTACTTC,CASSLGAVRETQYF
TRBJ2-1,once,NA,TRBV5-1,TGCGCCAGCAGCCCCGGGACCCCCGAGGGTGGTGAGCAGTTCTTC,CASSPGTPEGGEQFF